Below are 19 T cell receptor beta chains sequenced from a single sample in a study of blood T cell repertoires in COVID-19. Assay: immunoSEQ multiplex PCR; the TCRdb copy retains only in-frame clones and omits some. Here the sample spans under 450,000 clones, around 89% being singletons. The sample taken for sequencing was peripheral blood. The source of these receptors is a woman aged 40 to 50 with COVID-19, enrolled during active disease.

The chain links TRBV3-1 (or the pseudogene TRBV3-2) to TRBJ2-2, with D possibly being TRBD2 (6 bases). Trimming pared 3 bases from V and 4 bases from J, leaving 12 bases between. Looked up from germline, CDR1 is LGHDT and CDR2 is YNNKEL (reference sequence). This CDR3 region has 15 residues. This CDR3 reads CASSHGGVGTGELFF. Here the CDR3 DNA reads TGTGCCAGCAGCCACGGGGGAGTTGGCACCGGGGAGCTGTTTTTT.

The rearrangement links TRBV6-2 or TRBV6-3 to TRBJ2-1; TRBD1 matches at 9 bases. The CDR3 contains 18 residues. Germline V lookup: CDR1 MNHEY, CDR2 SVGEGT. With V trimmed by 6 bases and J by 0 bases, 12 bases remained unmatched. In DNA, the CDR3 is TGTGCCAGCAGCCCCAACACAGGGGGCTGGAGCTCCTACAATGAGCAGTTCTTC. Its translation: CASSPNTGGWSSYNEQFF.

This chain joins TRBV18 and TRBJ1-3; perhaps TRBD1 as D (5 bases). V lost 5 bases and J lost 4, with 12 bases in between. The CDR3 has 14 amino acids. Germline lookup yields CDR1 KGHSH and CDR2 LQKENI. The DNA for the CDR3 is TGTGCCAGCTCATCAGGACAAGCCGGAAACACCATATATTTT. Residues: CASSSGQAGNTIYF. Full variable domain (remainder filled in from reference TRBV18 and TRBJ1-3): NAGVMQNPRHLVRRRGQEARLRCSPMKGHSHVYWYRQLPEEGLKFMVYLQKENIIDESGMPKERFSAEFPKEGPSILRIQQVVRGDSAAYFCASSSGQAGNTIYFGEGSWLTVV.

The chain joins TRBV4-3 to TRBJ1-2; perhaps TRBD1 as D (6 bases). Germline values: CDR1 LGHNA, CDR2 YSLEER. Trimming removed 3 bases from V and 0 bases from J, with 8 bases in between. The CDR3 has 14 amino acids. In DNA, the CDR3 is TGCGCCAGCAGCCACACAGGGTCTAACTATGGCTACACCTTC. Translation gives CASSHTGSNYGYTF.

The sample holds one count of this clone. This chain connects TRBV19 to TRBJ1-2, with TRBD1 identical over 8 bases. Germline CDR1 and CDR2: LNHDA and SQIVND (reference sequence). CDR3 length: 16 residues. V shed 6 bases and J 0 bases; nucleotides not matched to a gene: 9. CDR3 DNA sequence: TGTGCCAGTAGCACCGTCGGGACAGGCTCTAACTATGGCTACACCTTC. Residues: CASSTVGTGSNYGYTF.

V gene TRBV19 combines with J gene TRBJ2-7; 9 bases align to TRBD1. CDR1 and CDR2 (germline): LNHDA, SQIVND (reference sequence). J lost 5 bases, V lost 0 bases, and 8 bases had no gene match. This CDR3 is 16 amino acids long. The DNA for the CDR3 is TGTGCCAGTAGTATAGATCCAGGGACAGGGAAAAACGAGCAGTACTTC. Its protein is CASSIDPGTGKNEQYF.

The rearrangement links TRBV7-3 to TRBJ1-1; D not resolved. This CDR3 is built from 13 residues. From germline, CDR1 is SGHTA and CDR2 FQGTGA. V shed 10 bases and J shed 2 bases, with 14 bases lying between them. In DNA form, the CDR3 reads TGTGCCAACCTTGAGGGTAGCAACACTGAAGCTTTCTTT. Its protein product is CANLEGSNTEAFF. The whole variable domain, filled in from reference TRBV7-3 and TRBJ1-1, reads GAGVSQTPSNKVTEKGKYVELRCDPISGHTALYWYRQSLGQGPEFLIYFQGTGAADDSGLPNDRFFAVRPEGSVSTLKIQRTERGDSAVYLCANLEGSNTEAFFGQGTRLTVV.

This rearrangement joins TRBV28 to TRBJ2-7, with D possibly matching TRBD2 (6 bases). The CDR3 contains 15 residues. V was shortened by 2 bases and J by 4 bases, with 15 bases between the two germline ends. Germline values: CDR1 MDHEN, CDR2 SYDVKM. The CDR3 protein is CASSLGTAGNYEQYF. In DNA form, the CDR3 reads TGTGCCAGCAGTTTAGGGACGGCGGGAAATTACGAGCAGTACTTC.

The rearrangement uses TRBV19 and TRBJ1-3, with 9 bases that match TRBD1. V gave up 5 bases and J gave up 0 bases; unmatched junction bases: 11. The CDR3 contains 18 residues. Germline CDR1 is LNHDA and CDR2 is SQIVND (reference sequence). CDR3 protein: CASSSLRTGARSGNTIYF. In DNA, the CDR3 is TGTGCCAGTAGTTCACTTAGGACAGGGGCCCGCTCTGGAAACACCATATATTTT.

This sequence joins TRBV5-4 and TRBJ1-2; TRBD1 aligns across 9 bases. Germline values: CDR1 SGHNT, CDR2 YYREEE (reference sequence). J lost 6 bases, V lost 4 bases, and 4 bases had no gene match. CDR3 length: 13 residues. CDR3 region: CASSPWTGDGYTF. The CDR3 DNA is TGTGCCAGCAGCCCGTGGACAGGGGATGGCTACACCTTC.

This clone appeared a few times. The V and J genes are TRBV5-1 and TRBJ2-7; D possibly corresponds to TRBD1 (5 bases). Germline V gene lookup returns CDR1 SGHRS and CDR2 YFSETQ. Trimming took off 0 bases at V and 5 bases at J, with 9 bases between the two ends. CDR3 length: 13 amino acids. CDR3 nucleotide sequence: TGCGCCAGCAGCTTGGGACAGTGGAACGAGCAGTACTTC. Amino acids: CASSLGQWNEQYF.

The V and J genes are TRBV7-2 and TRBJ2-3; the D is unclear. The length of the CDR3 is 15 residues. Trimming pared 1 base from V and 1 base from J, leaving 9 bases between. Germline values: CDR1 SGHTA, CDR2 FQGNSA. The CDR3 loop is CASSLVGRRTDTQYF. CDR3 in DNA: TGTGCCAGCAGCTTAGTGGGCAGACGCACAGATACGCAGTATTTT.

This chain joins TRBV29-1 and TRBJ1-1; D unclear. The CDR3 runs to 14 residues. The germline gives CDR1 SQVTM, CDR2 ANQGSEA. The V end was cut by 1 base, the J end by 0 bases, with 9 bases between. The CDR3 bases are TGCAGCGTTGAAGGAAGACAAATGAACACTGAAGCTTTCTTT. Amino acids: CSVEGRQMNTEAFF. The entire variable domain, with the rest obtained from reference TRBV29-1 and TRBJ1-1, is as follows: SAVISQKPSRDICQRGTSLTIQCQVDSQVTMMFWYRQQPGQSLTLIATANQGSEATYESGFVIDKFPISRPNLTFSTLTVSNMSPEDSSIYLCSVEGRQMNTEAFFGQGTRLTVV.

The rearrangement links TRBV7-9 to TRBJ2-1, with D maybe TRBD2 (6 bases). Deletions cut 5 bases from V and 6 bases from J, with 14 bases between. Per germline, CDR1 SEHNR and CDR2 FQNEAQ (reference sequence). CDR3 length: 14 residues. CDR3 loop: CASSRAGTINEQFF. The CDR3 DNA reads as TGTGCCAGCAGCCGGGCGGGGACCATCAATGAGCAGTTCTTC.

This chain joins TRBV19 and TRBJ2-1; 9 bases align to TRBD1. The length of the CDR3 is 13 residues. The trim removed 8 bases at V and 9 bases at J, leaving 8 bases unmatched. CDR1 is LNHDA and CDR2 is SQIVND in the germline V gene (reference sequence). CDR3 amino acids: CASGQQGAGEQFF. DNA for the CDR3: TGTGCCAGTGGCCAACAGGGGGCCGGTGAGCAGTTCTTC.

The CDR3 bases are TGTGCCAGCAGTCCCGGTACAGGGGGCGGCTACACCTTC. The encoded protein is CASSPGTGGGYTF. The genes are TRBV27 and TRBJ1-2; 9 bases map to TRBD1. The V gene's germline CDR1 is MNHEY and CDR2 SMNVEV (reference sequence). The CDR3 has 13 amino acids. V gave up 5 bases and J gave up 8 bases; unmatched junction bases: 6.

The V and J genes are TRBV6-8 and TRBJ1-6; D is unclear. CDR3 length: 14 amino acids. Germline CDR1 MNHGY, CDR2 SAAAGT. The V and J ends lost 3 bases and 15 bases respectively, with 18 bases between them. The CDR3: CASSYTRSPSRLHF. CDR3 bases: TGTGCCAGCAGTTATACGCGCTCCCCGTCGCGCCTCCACTTT.

Note on this clone: The sample has other DNA sequences that encode this CDR3 too. This chain joins TRBV5-1 and TRBJ1-3, with 7 bases fitting TRBD1. The CDR3 runs 14 residues. Germline lookup yields CDR1 SGHRS and CDR2 YFSETQ. The ends lost 4 bases at V and 4 bases at J; junction bases unmatched: 5. The CDR3 protein is CASSLGTAGNTIYF. The DNA of the CDR3 is TGCGCCAGCAGCCTCGGGACAGCAGGAAACACCATATATTTT.

The chain couples TRBV3-1 (or the pseudogene TRBV3-2) to TRBJ2-7; no clear D gene. Trimming left V 1 base short and J 0 bases short, with 7 bases between. The CDR3 spans 14 residues. Looked up from germline, CDR1 is LGHDT and CDR2 is YNNKEL (reference sequence). CDR3 DNA sequence: TGTGCCAGCAGCCAAGGGCTGTCCTCCTACGAGCAGTACTTC. Translating it yields CASSQGLSSYEQYF.